Below, one T cell receptor (beta chain) is given with its context. V was pared by 4 bases and J by 4 bases, with 11 bases between. This CDR3 is 13 amino acids long. Per the study methods: Amplification of reference gene primers provided the estimated nucleated cell counts. The data were produced by immunoSEQ multiplex PCR, yet TCRdb's version contains in-frame clones alone and is incomplete. Clone size and the V and J calls come from that table; the DNA yielded D and trimming. Of 60,000 or so clones in the sample, 70% to 90% were seen once. These data belong to a study of blood T cell repertoires in COVID-19.

This clonotype was sampled from a human donor in a cohort sampled during active COVID-19. V gene TRBV12-3 or TRBV12-4 combines with J gene TRBJ2-7; tentatively, D is TRBD1 (7 bases). Sequences were obtained from peripheral blood. The CDR3 coding sequence is TGTGCCAGCAGTTCAGGGGGGTTGTACGAGCAGTACTTC. Its translation: CASSSGGLYEQYF.